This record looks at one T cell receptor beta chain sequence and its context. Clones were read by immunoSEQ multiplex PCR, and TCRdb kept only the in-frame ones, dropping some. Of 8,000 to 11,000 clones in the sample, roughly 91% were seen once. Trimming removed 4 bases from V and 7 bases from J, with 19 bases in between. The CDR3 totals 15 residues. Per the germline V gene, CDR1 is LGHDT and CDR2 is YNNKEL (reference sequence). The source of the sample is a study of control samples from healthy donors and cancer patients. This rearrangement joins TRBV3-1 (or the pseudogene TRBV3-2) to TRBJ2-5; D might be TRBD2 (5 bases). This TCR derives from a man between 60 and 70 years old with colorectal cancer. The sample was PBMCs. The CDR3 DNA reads TGTGCCAGCAGCCTGGGTGAGGGTCCCCAGTGGACCCAGTACTTC. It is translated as CASSLGEGPQWTQYF.